The 28 T cell receptor beta chains presented below share a single source sample, sequenced in a study of beta chain features in type 1 diabetes. The entirety of the isolated RNA underwent reverse transcription, so expressed TCRB transcripts were sequenced. TCRdb's copy holds only in-frame clones and misses some; the assay was immunoSEQ multiplex PCR. There are 900,000 or so clones in the sample; about 17% occur only once, and around 0.02% lies in the top ten. The sequencing sample was made of naive CD4+ T cells from blood. Receptors originate from a woman younger than 35 in good health.

The rearrangement uses TRBV5-4 and TRBJ1-2, with D perhaps matching TRBD1 (6 bases). V was trimmed by 1 base and J by 6 bases, leaving 10 bases between them. Germline values: CDR1 SGHNT, CDR2 YYREEE (reference sequence). The CDR3 has 13 amino acids. The CDR3 bases are TGTGCCAGCAGCTTGACAGGGCCGGATGGCTACACCTTC. This translates into CASSLTGPDGYTF.

This chain connects TRBV7-2 to TRBJ1-2, with D possibly matching TRBD1 (5 bases). The CDR3 is made up of 13 amino acids. Trimming stripped 4 bases from V and 8 bases from J, with 14 bases between. Germline V gene lookup returns CDR1 SGHTA and CDR2 FQGNSA. CDR3 loop: CASSSTPGHGYTF. The CDR3, as DNA: TGTGCCAGCAGCTCCACCCCAGGACACGGCTACACCTTC.

The chain joins TRBV4-3 to TRBJ2-3; D perhaps matches TRBD2 (6 bases). Germline CDR1 reads LGHNA; CDR2 reads YSLEER. The germline V and J ends were trimmed by 0 bases and 3 bases, with 19 bases remaining between them. This CDR3 is 18 amino acids long. Here the CDR3 reads CASSQDLRRAYPTDTQYF. CDR3 sequence (DNA): TGCGCCAGCAGCCAAGATTTGCGGAGGGCCTACCCGACAGATACGCAGTATTTT.

V gene TRBV6-5 combines with J gene TRBJ2-7; TRBD2 matches 7 bases. Germline CDR1 is MNHEY and CDR2 is SVGAGI. This CDR3 is 15 amino acids long. V was clipped by 3 bases and J by 3 bases; unmatched bases: 8. The chain's CDR3 is CASSYFRGVFYEQYF. The CDR3 nucleotides read TGTGCCAGCAGTTATTTCCGGGGGGTTTTCTACGAGCAGTACTTC.

There are a few counts of this clone. The chain is built from TRBV10-3 and TRBJ2-7, with 7 bases that match TRBD2. The CDR3 spans 13 residues. The ends lost 6 bases at V and 12 bases at J; junction bases unmatched: 14. Germline values: CDR1 ENHRY, CDR2 SYGVKD. The CDR3 sequence: CAIRTIPLAAGYF. The DNA for the CDR3 is TGTGCCATCAGGACAATACCTCTAGCGGCGGGGTACTTC.

There are a few counts of this clone. The CDR3 region is CSAKPRLAGHTDTQYF. The CDR3 DNA reads as TGCAGCGCCAAACCTCGACTAGCGGGCCACACAGATACGCAGTATTTT. The genes are TRBV29-1 and TRBJ2-3; 10 positions match TRBD2. The CDR3 totals 16 residues. Looked up from germline, CDR1 is SQVTM and CDR2 is ANQGSEA. The V and J ends lost 7 bases and 2 bases, in that order; junction bases with no gene match: 12.

The table lists this clone with a few counts. This chain joins TRBV13 and TRBJ2-4; D is perhaps TRBD1 (6 bases). The V gene's germline CDR1 is PRHDT and CDR2 FYEKMQ (reference sequence). The CDR3 runs to 16 residues. Trimming took off 5 bases at V and 2 bases at J, with 16 bases between the two ends. The CDR3 region is CASSGQRGVTKNIQYF. The CDR3 DNA reads as TGTGCCAGCAGCGGACAGAGGGGCGTAACCAAAAACATTCAGTACTTC.

This clone was counted only a few times. The chain combines TRBV5-4 with TRBJ2-7, with 10 bases aligning to TRBD2. The CDR3 runs 16 residues. Germline CDR1 SGHNT, CDR2 YYREEE (reference sequence). V shed 0 bases, J shed 4 bases, and the junction held 7 bases outside the gene matches. The CDR3 protein is CASSLASGRAGYEQYF. DNA of the CDR3: TGTGCCAGCAGCTTGGCAAGCGGGAGGGCCGGGTACGAGCAGTACTTC.

The rearrangement joins TRBV2 to TRBJ1-2; D is unresolved. V dropped 5 bases and J dropped 2 bases, with 9 bases sitting between them. CDR1 and CDR2 (germline): SNHLY, FYNNEI. This CDR3 comprises 13 residues. The CDR3 DNA is TGTGCCAGCAGTCCAGACGGGAACTATGGCTACACCTTC. Amino acids: CASSPDGNYGYTF.

This chain connects TRBV7-2 to TRBJ1-5; D remains ambiguous. Germline assignment: CDR1 SGHTA and CDR2 FQGNSA. This CDR3 comprises 13 residues. Deletions cut 5 bases from V and 0 bases from J, with 5 bases between. The CDR3 here is CASSVYSNQPQHF. The DNA of the CDR3 is TGTGCCAGCAGCGTTTATAGCAATCAGCCCCAGCATTTT.

This clone came up once. The gene calls are TRBV7-9 and TRBJ1-2; D perhaps matches TRBD1 (6 bases). Germline V lookup: CDR1 SEHNR, CDR2 FQNEAQ (reference sequence). The V end was cut by 8 bases, the J end by 1 base, with 11 bases between. CDR3 length: 13 residues. The CDR3 reads CASGVDSNYGYTF. The CDR3 DNA is TGTGCCAGCGGTGTGGACAGTAACTATGGCTACACCTTC.

This clone was counted only a few times. The rearrangement uses TRBV25-1 and TRBJ2-4, with 9 bases identical to TRBD2. The CDR3 is made up of 18 amino acids. After removal of 6 bases from V and 0 bases from J, the junction contained 12 bases not matched to a gene. The germline gives CDR1 MGHDK, CDR2 SYGVNS. This CDR3 is CASSAGGRETVAKNIQYF. The DNA of the CDR3 is TGTGCCAGCAGCGCGGGGGGGCGGGAGACGGTAGCCAAAAACATTCAGTACTTC.

The chain couples TRBV19 to TRBJ1-1; D unresolved. The V and J ends lost 5 bases and 0 bases respectively, with 13 bases between them. CDR3 length equals 15 residues. CDR1 is LNHDA, CDR2 SQIVND, per germline (reference sequence). The CDR3 nucleotides read TGTGCCAGTAGTCGCCATCGGGGAATGAACACTGAAGCTTTCTTT. As protein: CASSRHRGMNTEAFF.

The CDR3 nucleotides are TGTGCCAGCCAACAGGGCACAGGGGGCAATCAGCCCCAGCATTTT. Translating gives CASQQGTGGNQPQHF. The V and J genes are TRBV6-5 and TRBJ1-5, with 7 bases matching TRBD1. Per the germline V gene, CDR1 is MNHEY and CDR2 is SVGAGI. The CDR3 covers 15 residues. V lost 8 bases to trimming and J lost 2 bases; unmatched junction nucleotides: 9.

The chain links TRBV19 to TRBJ2-6; TRBD1 agrees at 8 bases. This CDR3 region has 17 residues. Germline trimming cut 1 base from V and 3 bases from J; bases unmatched to any gene: 5. CDR1 is LNHDA and CDR2 is SQIVND in the germline V gene (reference sequence). CDR3 sequence: CASSIARGLVGANVLTF. The CDR3 DNA reads TGTGCCAGTAGTATAGCCAGGGGGCTAGTTGGGGCCAACGTCCTGACTTTC.

The sample holds one count of this clone. The rearrangement uses TRBV27 and TRBJ2-1; D not resolved. The CDR3 sequence is 13 residues long. V was pared by 3 bases and J by 2 bases, with 5 bases between. Germline assignment: CDR1 MNHEY and CDR2 SMNVEV (reference sequence). CDR3 sequence reads: CASSFAAYNEQFF. The CDR3 DNA reads TGTGCCAGCAGTTTTGCTGCCTACAATGAGCAGTTCTTC.

This chain joins TRBV19 and TRBJ2-3, with 8 bases lining up with TRBD2. CDR3 length: 18 amino acids. The germline V gene encodes CDR1 LNHDA and CDR2 SQIVND (reference sequence). V trimming: 4 bases; J trimming: 1 base; junction bases outside the gene matches: 13. DNA of the CDR3: TGTGCCAGTAGTACGAGGGGGATAGCGGGACCCCGCACAGATACGCAGTATTTT. This sequence encodes CASSTRGIAGPRTDTQYF.

In its sample, this clone was seen a few times. V is TRBV7-2 and J is TRBJ2-7; 7 bases match TRBD2. This CDR3 spans 15 amino acids. V lost 6 bases, J lost 0 bases, and 8 bases stayed unmatched. Germline-derived CDR1 and CDR2 are SGHTA and FQGNSA. As DNA, the CDR3 is TGTGCCAGCAGGCCCACTAGCGACAGCTCCTACGAGCAGTACTTC. Amino acid sequence: CASRPTSDSSYEQYF.

The sample holds a few counts of this clone. The chain links TRBV19 to TRBJ2-2; either TRBD1 or TRBD2 may fit D (5 bases each). Germline V gene sequence: CDR1 LNHDA, CDR2 SQIVND (reference sequence). This CDR3 is 14 amino acids long. Trimming stripped 8 bases from V and 6 bases from J, with 16 bases between. The CDR3 protein is CASALEGRAGELFF. The CDR3 DNA is TGTGCCAGTGCGCTTGAGGGACGCGCCGGGGAGCTGTTTTTT.

This chain joins TRBV7-9 and TRBJ2-3, with D possibly being TRBD2 (6 bases). Trimming took off 11 bases at V and 0 bases at J, with 6 bases between the two ends. In germline, CDR1 is SEHNR, CDR2 FQNEAQ (reference sequence). The CDR3 runs to 11 residues. The CDR3 protein is CAGGSTDTQYF. In nucleotides, the CDR3 is TGTGCCGGGGGGAGCACAGATACGCAGTATTTT.

The chain couples TRBV2 to TRBJ2-5; 10 bases are a match to TRBD1. The V and J ends lost 8 bases and 5 bases, in that order; junction bases with no gene match: 14. The CDR3 covers 16 residues. Looked up from germline, CDR1 is SNHLY and CDR2 is FYNNEI. The CDR3 loop reads CASSLGQGRGGETQYF. CDR3 DNA sequence: TGTGCCAGCTCTTTGGGACAGGGGAGAGGTGGGGAGACCCAGTACTTC.

In this sample, this clone turned up a few times. CDR3 sequence (DNA): TGTGCCAGCAGTCAGACAGGGCTCGGGCAGTTCTTC. Translation: CASSQTGLGQFF. The chain joins TRBV2 to TRBJ2-1; 7 bases fit TRBD1. Germline lookup yields CDR1 SNHLY and CDR2 FYNNEI. The CDR3 loop spans 12 amino acids. V gave up 5 bases and J gave up 12 bases; unmatched junction bases: 7.

J is TRBJ2-1 and V is TRBV11-2; no definite D call. This CDR3 has 12 amino acids. CDR1 is SGHAT, CDR2 FQNNGV, per germline. The V gene lost 5 bases and the J gene lost 11 bases, with 13 bases spanning the gap. In nucleotides, the CDR3 is TGTGCCAGCAGCCCCCTCTTTGATAAGCAGTTCTTC. It codes for CASSPLFDKQFF.

The J gene is TRBJ2-3, the V gene TRBV29-1; a weak D match, TRBD1 (6 bases). Per germline, CDR1 SQVTM and CDR2 ANQGSEA. The CDR3 has 13 amino acids. Trimming pared 7 bases from V and 1 base from J, leaving 12 bases between. The chain's CDR3 is CSATPGGTDTQYF. DNA of the CDR3: TGCAGCGCGACCCCAGGGGGCACAGATACGCAGTATTTT.

In the case of this clone: Other DNA variants within this sample encode the same CDR3. J is TRBJ2-3 and V is TRBV28; D gene unclear. The CDR3 consists of 12 residues. The germline V gene has CDR1 MDHEN and CDR2 SYDVKM. Trimming took 4 bases from V and 5 from J, leaving 7 bases between them. In DNA, the CDR3 is TGTGCCAGCAGTTCTCTTGGAGATACGCAGTATTTT. Residues: CASSSLGDTQYF. Full variable domain (missing parts from reference TRBV28 and TRBJ2-3): DVKVTQSSRYLVKRTGEKVFLECVQDMDHENMFWYRQDPGLGLRLIYFSYDVKMKEKGDIPEGYSVSREKKERFSLILESASTNQTSMYLCASSSLGDTQYFGPGTRLTVL.

The V gene is TRBV6-5, the J gene TRBJ2-3; a weak D match, TRBD1 (6 bases). Trimming took off 2 bases at V and 4 bases at J, with 16 bases between the two ends. Per germline, CDR1 MNHEY and CDR2 SVGAGI. The CDR3 extends over 16 amino acids. The CDR3 DNA is TGTGCCAGCAGTTACGCAGGGGCGAGAAGCCCAGATACGCAGTATTTT. Its protein is CASSYAGARSPDTQYF.

The chain employs TRBV10-3 and TRBJ2-2; maybe TRBD1 (6 bases). The CDR3 length is 15 residues. V was pared by 4 bases and J by 2 bases, with 11 bases between. The V gene's germline CDR1 is ENHRY and CDR2 SYGVKD. The CDR3 here is CAISAVGTNTGELFF. As DNA, the CDR3 is TGTGCCATCAGTGCGGTCGGGACAAACACCGGGGAGCTGTTTTTT.

The chain is built from TRBV10-3 and TRBJ2-6; 7 bases are a match to TRBD1. The germline V gene has CDR1 ENHRY and CDR2 SYGVKD. The CDR3 spans 17 residues. After removal of 4 bases from V and 0 bases from J, the junction contained 6 bases not matched to a gene. The CDR3 sequence is CAISVKGASSGANVLTF. In DNA form, the CDR3 reads TGTGCCATCAGTGTGAAGGGGGCTAGCTCTGGGGCCAACGTCCTGACTTTC.